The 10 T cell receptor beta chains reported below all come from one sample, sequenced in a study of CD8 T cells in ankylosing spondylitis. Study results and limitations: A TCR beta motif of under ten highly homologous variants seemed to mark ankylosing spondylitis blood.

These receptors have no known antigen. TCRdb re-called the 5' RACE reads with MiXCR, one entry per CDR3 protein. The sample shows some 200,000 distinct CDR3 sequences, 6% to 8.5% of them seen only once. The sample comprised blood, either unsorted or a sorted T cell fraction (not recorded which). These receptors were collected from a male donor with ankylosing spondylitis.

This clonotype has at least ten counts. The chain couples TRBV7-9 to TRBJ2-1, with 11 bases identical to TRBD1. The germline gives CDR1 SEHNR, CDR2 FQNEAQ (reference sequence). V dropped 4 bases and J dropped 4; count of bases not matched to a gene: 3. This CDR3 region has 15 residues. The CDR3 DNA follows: TGTGCCAGCAGCTCGGGACAGGGGGTTTACAATGAGCAGTTCTTC. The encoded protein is CASSSGQGVYNEQFF.

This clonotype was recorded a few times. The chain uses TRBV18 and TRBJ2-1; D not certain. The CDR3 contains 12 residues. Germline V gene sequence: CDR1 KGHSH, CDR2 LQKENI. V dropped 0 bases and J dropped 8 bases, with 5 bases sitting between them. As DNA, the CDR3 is TGTGCCAGCTCACCACCAAAGGATGAGCAGTTCTTC. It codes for CASSPPKDEQFF.

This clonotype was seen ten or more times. In DNA, the CDR3 is TGTGCCAGCAGCTTATCGGTGTTTGAAGCTTTCTTT. It yields the protein CASSLSVFEAFF. The chain recombines TRBV7-2 with TRBJ1-1, with D unresolved. Per the germline V gene, CDR1 is SGHTA and CDR2 is FQGNSA. V lost 2 bases, J lost 7 bases, and 8 bases lay in between. The CDR3 has 12 amino acids.

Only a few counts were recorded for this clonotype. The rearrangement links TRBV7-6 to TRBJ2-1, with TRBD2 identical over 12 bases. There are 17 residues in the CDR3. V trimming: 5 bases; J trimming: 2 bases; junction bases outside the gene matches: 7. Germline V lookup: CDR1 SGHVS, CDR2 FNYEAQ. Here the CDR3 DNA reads TGTGCCAGCAGCCTAGGACTAGCGGGAAGAACCTACAATGAGCAGTTCTTC. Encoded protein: CASSLGLAGRTYNEQFF. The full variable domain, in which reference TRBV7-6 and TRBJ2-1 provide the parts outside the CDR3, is GAGVSQSPRYKVTKRGQDVALRCDPISGHVSLYWYRQALGQGPEFLTYFNYEAQQDKSGLPNDRFSAERPEGSISTLTIQRTEQRDSAMYRCASSLGLAGRTYNEQFFGPGTRLTVL.

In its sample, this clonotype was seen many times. Written as DNA, the CDR3 is TGTGCCAGCAGCGACTCCGGGACAGGGAGATTGGAGCAGTACTTC. Protein sequence: CASSDSGTGRLEQYF. The chain uses TRBV9 and TRBJ2-7, with TRBD1 matching 9 bases. Germline assignment: CDR1 SGDLS and CDR2 YYNGEE. The trim removed 3 bases at V and 7 bases at J, leaving 11 bases unmatched. The CDR3 covers 15 residues.

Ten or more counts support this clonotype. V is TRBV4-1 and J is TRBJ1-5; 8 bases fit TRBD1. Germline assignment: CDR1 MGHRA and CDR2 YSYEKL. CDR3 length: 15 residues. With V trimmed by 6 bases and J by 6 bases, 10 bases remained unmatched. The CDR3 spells CASSLRQGSTQPQHF. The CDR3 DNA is TGCGCCAGCAGTCTAAGACAGGGGTCGACTCAGCCCCAGCATTTT.

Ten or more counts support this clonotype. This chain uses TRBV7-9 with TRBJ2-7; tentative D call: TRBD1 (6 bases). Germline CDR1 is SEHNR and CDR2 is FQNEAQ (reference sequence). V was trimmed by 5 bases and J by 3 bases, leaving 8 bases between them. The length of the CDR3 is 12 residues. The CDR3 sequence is CASSQGGYEQYF. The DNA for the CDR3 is TGTGCCAGCAGCCAAGGGGGCTACGAGCAGTACTTC.

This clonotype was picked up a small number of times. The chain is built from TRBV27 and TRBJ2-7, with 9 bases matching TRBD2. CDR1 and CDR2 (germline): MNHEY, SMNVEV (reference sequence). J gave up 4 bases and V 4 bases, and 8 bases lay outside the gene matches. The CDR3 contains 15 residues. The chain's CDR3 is CASSWGAGGLYEQYF. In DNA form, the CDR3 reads TGTGCCAGCAGTTGGGGGGCGGGAGGGTTGTACGAGCAGTACTTC.

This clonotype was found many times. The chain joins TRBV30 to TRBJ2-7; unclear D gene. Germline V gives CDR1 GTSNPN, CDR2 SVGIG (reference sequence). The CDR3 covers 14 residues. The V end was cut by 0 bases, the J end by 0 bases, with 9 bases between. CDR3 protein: CAWSVLESSYEQYF. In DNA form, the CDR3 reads TGTGCCTGGAGTGTGCTGGAGAGCTCCTACGAGCAGTACTTC.

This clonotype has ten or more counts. CDR3 loop: CASRSSGSPAGYGYTF. The DNA of the CDR3 is TGTGCCAGCAGGTCTTCGGGATCCCCGGCCGGCTATGGCTACACCTTC. The chain uses TRBV12-3 or TRBV12-4 and TRBJ1-2; D not resolved. The length of the CDR3 is 16 residues. The ends were cut back, 6 bases at V and 4 bases at J, with 21 bases in the middle.